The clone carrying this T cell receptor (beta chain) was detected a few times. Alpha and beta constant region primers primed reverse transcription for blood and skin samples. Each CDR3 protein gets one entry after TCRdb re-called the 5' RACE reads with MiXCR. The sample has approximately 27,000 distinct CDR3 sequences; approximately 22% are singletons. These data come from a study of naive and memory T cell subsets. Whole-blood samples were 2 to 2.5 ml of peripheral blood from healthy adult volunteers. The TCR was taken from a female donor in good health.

CDR3 sequence (DNA): TGCAGCGTTGGACGGCGGGAGGTCCGCTACAATGAGCAGTTCTTC. This gives the protein CSVGRREVRYNEQFF. The V gene is TRBV29-1, the J gene TRBJ2-1; 8 bases agree with TRBD2. This CDR3 is 15 amino acids long. V shed 4 bases, J shed 3 bases, and the junction held 8 bases outside the gene matches. The germline V gene has CDR1 SQVTM and CDR2 ANQGSEA.